This TCR beta chain was recorded in a study of T cell responses to AZD1222 COVID-19 vaccine. This CDR3 is built from 14 residues. Per the germline V gene, CDR1 is SQVTM and CDR2 is ANQGSEA. V was shortened by 6 bases and J by 0 bases, with 15 bases between the two germline ends. Pooling was applied to second doses at about 4 or about 12 weeks. This clone showed up just once. The data were produced by immunoSEQ multiplex PCR, yet TCRdb's version contains in-frame clones alone and is incomplete. The top ten clones hold more than 4.5% of a sample with about 120,000 clones, roughly 91% of them seen once. This chain connects TRBV29-1 to TRBJ2-7; D is perhaps TRBD1 (6 bases). The clonotype was recovered from an adult who received the AZD1222 COVID-19 vaccine. Material: peripheral blood, obtained 28 days after the second AZD1222 dose. The CDR3 region is CSVTGWGSSYEQYF. The CDR3 nucleotides are TGCAGCGTCACAGGGTGGGGGAGCTCCTACGAGCAGTACTTC.